The T cell receptor (beta chain) under discussion was sequenced for a study of CD4 T cells in relation to SARS-CoV-2 and coronaviruses. Study as a whole: The negative reference was HIV-1 Nef peptide pool or peptide-free culture.

Study-wide results and caveats: About 64% of donors had memory CD4+ clonotypes crossrecognizing SARS-CoV-2 and common cold coronavirus spike. Samples before the pandemic and after infection were not matched within any donor.

Concerning this clone: The antigen is unknown.

This CDR3 contains 15 residues. Trimming cost V 6 bases and J 8 bases, with 20 bases left between them. Germline CDR1 is MNHEY and CDR2 is SVGEGT. CD4+ T cells from unexposed donors were obtained before the COVID-19 pandemic (2011-2018). Isolation of CD4+ T cells took place after less than 11 days in culture. Testing used SARS-CoV-2 S/N and four cold-coronavirus spikes on unexposed-donor CD4+ T cells, cells permitting. Clones were sequenced by immunoSEQ multiplex PCR, and TCRdb holds only the in-frame ones, with some missing. The table includes more than 15,000 clones, roughly 77% detected once. The sample comprised CD4+ T cells from PBMCs, cultured in vitro. The genes are TRBV6-2 or TRBV6-3 and TRBJ2-1; unclear D gene. The sequence derives from a human donor in good health. CDR3 amino acids: CASSSRTVSGDEQFF. In DNA form, the CDR3 reads TGTGCCAGCAGCAGCCGGACGGTCTCTGGGGATGAGCAGTTCTTC.